A single sample gave rise to the 26 T cell receptor beta chains below, sequenced in a study of T cells after yellow fever vaccination. TCRdb used MiXCR to reprocess the 5' RACE reads, holding one entry per CDR3 protein. The sample yields more than 20,000 distinct CDR3 sequences, 4% to 6% seen once. The starting material was PBMCs, either bulk or a sorted T-cell subset (CD4+, CD8+, memory, or dextramer-sorted; not recorded which), obtained around 45 days after the first yellow fever vaccination. Receptors were obtained from a man in his late teens or twenties who received the YFV17D yellow fever vaccine.

This clonotype was recorded many times. The V call is TRBV5-1, the J call TRBJ2-2, with TRBD1 matching over 7 bases. Germline V gene data show CDR1 as SGHRS and CDR2 as YFSETQ. CDR3 length equals 15 residues. J gave up 6 bases and V 1 base, and 6 bases lay outside the gene matches. CDR3 DNA: TGCGCCAGCAGCTTGAGACAGGGCGAAGCCGGGGAGCTGTTTTTT. This gives the protein CASSLRQGEAGELFF.

This clonotype was counted many times. The chain has TRBV7-9 and TRBJ2-2; D might be TRBD1 or TRBD2, each matching 6 bases. CDR3 length: 15 residues. The ends were cut back, 3 bases at V and 5 bases at J, with 13 bases in the middle. Germline CDR1 and CDR2: SEHNR and FQNEAQ (reference sequence). CDR3 sequence reads: CASSFRGTDTGELFF. The CDR3 bases are TGTGCCAGCAGCTTTAGGGGGACTGATACCGGGGAGCTGTTTTTT.

In its sample, this clonotype was seen many times. The V gene is TRBV15, the J gene TRBJ1-4; D perhaps matches TRBD1 (5 bases). Germline V CDR1 and CDR2: LNHNV, YYDKDF (reference sequence). V gave up 3 bases and J gave up 0 bases, with 8 bases separating them. The CDR3 contains 15 residues. The CDR3, as DNA: TGTGCCACCAGCAGGGGGCCCTCAACTAATGAAAAACTGTTTTTT. The encoded protein is CATSRGPSTNEKLFF.

This clonotype was detected ten times or more. The chain has TRBV7-2 and TRBJ2-7; TRBD2 aligns across 10 bases. Losses at the gene ends were 3 bases for V and 2 bases for J; bases not matched to a gene: 1. The CDR3 has 14 amino acids. In germline, CDR1 is SGHTA, CDR2 FQGNSA. Here the CDR3 reads CASSFTSGAYEQYV. The CDR3 DNA follows: TGTGCCAGCAGCTTCACTAGCGGGGCCTACGAGCAGTACGTC.

In this sample, this clonotype turned up many times. The chain is built from TRBV3-1 and TRBJ2-3; D might be TRBD1 (6 bases). The V and J ends lost 2 bases and 3 bases respectively, with 21 bases between them. Per the germline V gene, CDR1 is LGHDT and CDR2 is YNNKEL (reference sequence). The CDR3 has 18 amino acids. The CDR3 loop reads CASSQSRRYRVGTDTQYF. In nucleotides, the CDR3 is TGTGCCAGCAGCCAATCCCGACGGTACAGGGTGGGGACAGATACGCAGTATTTT.

This clonotype came up many times. The chain recombines TRBV7-2 with TRBJ2-4, with TRBD2 as a possible D gene (5 bases). The CDR3 consists of 13 residues. Deletions cut 7 bases from V and 9 bases from J, with 16 bases between. Germline CDR1 reads SGHTA; CDR2 reads FQGNSA. The CDR3 loop reads CASTSGFEGIQYF. The DNA for the CDR3 is TGTGCCAGCACCTCGGGGTTCGAGGGCATTCAGTACTTC.

This clonotype qualifies as medium-sized. The chain employs TRBV20-1 and TRBJ1-1, with D unresolved. V dropped 1 base and J dropped 3 bases, with 12 bases sitting between them. CDR1 is DFQATT, CDR2 SNEGSKA, per germline (reference sequence). This CDR3 has 14 amino acids. CDR3 in amino acids: CSARVVDTYTEAFF. CDR3 in DNA: TGCAGTGCTAGAGTGGTCGACACCTACACTGAAGCTTTCTTT.

This clonotype has ten or more counts. This chain uses TRBV7-9 with TRBJ1-1, with D unclear. CDR1 is SEHNR and CDR2 is FQNEAQ in the germline V gene (reference sequence). There are 13 residues in the CDR3. V was pared by 3 bases and J by 0 bases, with 5 bases between. CDR3 in amino acids: CASSLIVNTEAFF. CDR3 nucleotides: TGTGCCAGCAGCTTGATAGTGAACACTGAAGCTTTCTTT.

This clonotype was counted at least ten times. The chain employs TRBV4-2 and TRBJ1-3, with TRBD1 as a possible D gene (5 bases). From germline, CDR1 is LGHNA and CDR2 YNFKEQ. The CDR3 has 17 amino acids. Trimming removed 0 bases at V and 4 bases at J, with 16 bases between. CDR3: CASSQDNGGASGNTIYF. Here the CDR3 DNA reads TGTGCCAGCAGCCAAGATAATGGAGGGGCCTCGGGAAACACCATATATTTT.

This clonotype is termed medium-sized. The genes are TRBV6-6 and TRBJ1-3; D is undetermined. V lost 7 bases and J 1 base, leaving 8 bases between the germline ends. CDR1 is MNHNY, CDR2 SVGAGI, per germline (reference sequence). The CDR3 covers 13 residues. CDR3 residues: CASIQQSGNTIYF. The CDR3 nucleotides read TGTGCCAGCATCCAACAATCTGGAAACACCATATATTTT.

Many counts were recorded for this clonotype. The chain joins TRBV7-3 to TRBJ2-1, with D possibly TRBD1 on 5 matching bases. The CDR3 is 15 amino acids. Germline assignment: CDR1 SGHTA and CDR2 FQGTGA. V shed 4 bases and J shed 1 base, with 11 bases lying between them. CDR3 sequence (DNA): TGTGCCAGCAGCTCTTACAGGAATTCCTACAATGAGCAGTTCTTC. Amino acid sequence: CASSSYRNSYNEQFF.

This clonotype was seen at least ten times. The rearrangement uses TRBV5-1 and TRBJ2-2; D possibly uses TRBD1 or TRBD2 (6 bases each). Germline values: CDR1 SGHRS, CDR2 YFSETQ. The V and J ends lost 3 bases and 6 bases respectively, with 18 bases between them. This CDR3 has 16 amino acids. The CDR3 DNA follows: TGCGCCAGCAGCTCGGGGGACACCTTCTCCCCCGGGGAGCTGTTTTTT. Amino acids: CASSSGDTFSPGELFF. The entire variable domain, with the rest obtained from reference TRBV5-1 and TRBJ2-2, is as follows: KAGVTQTPRYLIKTRGQQVTLSCSPISGHRSVSWYQQTPGQGLQFLFEYFSETQRNKGNFPGRFSGRQFSNSRSEMNVSTLELGDSALYLCASSSGDTFSPGELFFGEGSRLTVL.

This clonotype was seen ten or more times. V gene TRBV7-3 combines with J gene TRBJ2-1, with D unclear. CDR3 length equals 14 residues. Germline V gene sequence: CDR1 SGHTA, CDR2 FQGTGA. V gave up 5 bases and J gave up 3 bases, with 11 bases separating them. Here the CDR3 reads CASSPLRDYNEQFF. The CDR3 DNA is TGTGCCAGCAGCCCCCTAAGGGACTACAATGAGCAGTTCTTC. Based on the CDR3 plus reference TRBV7-3 and TRBJ2-1, the full variable domain is GAGVSQTPSNKVTEKGKYVELRCDPISGHTALYWYRQSLGQGPEFLIYFQGTGAADDSGLPNDRFFAVRPEGSVSTLKIQRTERGDSAVYLCASSPLRDYNEQFFGPGTRLTVL.

Details on this clonotype: This may stem from a read error, because a much larger clone lies one nucleotide away. The chain links TRBV7-3 to TRBJ2-1; D remains ambiguous. CDR3 length: 13 amino acids. Deletions cut 1 base from V and 7 bases from J, with 8 bases between. Germline V CDR1 and CDR2: SGHTA, FQGTGA. CDR3 in amino acids: CASSLNQENEQFF. The CDR3 DNA follows: TGTGCCAGCAGCTTAAATCAGGAAAATGAGCAGTTCTTC.

This clonotype showed up just a few times. V usage is TRBV20-1 and J usage is TRBJ1-1, with 12 bases aligning to TRBD1. The CDR3 loop spans 16 amino acids. J was trimmed by 11 bases and V by 5 bases; bases with no gene match: 18. Germline V lookup: CDR1 DFQATT, CDR2 SNEGSKA (reference sequence). The CDR3 DNA follows: TGCAGTGCTGGAGCCGGGACAGGGGGCTGGGGGTGGGTGGCTTTCTTT. This encodes CSAGAGTGGWGWVAFF.

This clonotype was counted ten times or more. The chain uses TRBV5-1 and TRBJ2-5; TRBD1 might be the D (6 bases). The V end was cut by 0 bases, the J end by 4 bases, with 13 bases between. CDR3 length: 15 amino acids. From germline, CDR1 is SGHRS and CDR2 YFSETQ. The CDR3 DNA follows: TGCGCCAGCAGCTTGGGACAGGCCGCCGGAGAGACCCAGTACTTC. Its protein is CASSLGQAAGETQYF. The entire variable domain, with the rest obtained from reference TRBV5-1 and TRBJ2-5, is as follows: KAGVTQTPRYLIKTRGQQVTLSCSPISGHRSVSWYQQTPGQGLQFLFEYFSETQRNKGNFPGRFSGRQFSNSRSEMNVSTLELGDSALYLCASSLGQAAGETQYFGPGTRLLVL.

The sample holds many counts of this clonotype. V and J are TRBV19 and TRBJ2-2; D possibly uses TRBD1 or TRBD2 (5 bases each). In germline, CDR1 is LNHDA, CDR2 SQIVND (reference sequence). V lost 3 bases and J 6 bases, leaving 11 bases between the germline ends. This CDR3 region has 14 residues. CDR3 sequence: CASSIVRGAGELFF. CDR3 DNA sequence: TGTGCCAGTAGTATTGTCCGAGGGGCCGGGGAGCTGTTTTTT.

In its sample, this clonotype was seen many times. The V gene is TRBV6-5, the J gene TRBJ2-3; TRBD2 matches at 8 bases. CDR1 MNHEY and CDR2 SVGAGI come from the germline V gene. V gave up 3 bases and J gave up 1 base; unmatched junction bases: 0. The CDR3 is 14 residues long. The DNA of the CDR3 is TGTGCCAGCAGTTATAGCGGGGGCACAGATACGCAGTATTTT. Its protein is CASSYSGGTDTQYF.

This clonotype was seen many times. The chain combines TRBV7-2 with TRBJ1-3; D not resolved. In germline, CDR1 is SGHTA, CDR2 FQGNSA. The CDR3 is 15 residues long. The V end was cut by 3 bases, the J end by 2 bases, with 11 bases between. CDR3 coding DNA: TGTGCCAGCAGCTTCCAGTTTGGGGCTGGAAACACCATATATTTT. The encoded protein is CASSFQFGAGNTIYF.

This clonotype was seen at least ten times. The chain is built from TRBV12-3 or TRBV12-4 and TRBJ2-2; the match to TRBD2 covers 8 bases. J lost 3 bases, V lost 6 bases, and 9 bases had no gene match. The CDR3 consists of 16 residues. The CDR3 sequence: CASRGRGAGDTGELFF. CDR3 bases: TGTGCCAGCAGGGGAAGGGGAGCGGGGGACACCGGGGAGCTGTTTTTT.

This clonotype was detected ten times or more. The chain employs TRBV6-2 or TRBV6-3 and TRBJ2-3, with D hard to call. Germline lookup yields CDR1 MNHEY and CDR2 SVGEGT. This CDR3 is 14 amino acids long. V shed 5 bases and J shed 1 base, with 10 bases lying between them. Here the CDR3 DNA reads TGTGCCAGCAGTCGACGTACAGGCACAGATACGCAGTATTTT. Translated: CASSRRTGTDTQYF.

Many counts were recorded for this clonotype. V and J are TRBV15 and TRBJ1-2; D is ambiguous. CDR1 and CDR2 (germline): LNHNV, YYDKDF (reference sequence). The ends were cut back, 0 bases at V and 4 bases at J, with 12 bases in the middle. The CDR3 extends over 15 amino acids. CDR3 sequence: CATSRDTESFYGYTF. CDR3 coding DNA: TGTGCCACCAGCAGAGATACAGAGTCTTTCTATGGCTACACCTTC. The full variable domain, with the rest looked up from reference TRBV15 and TRBJ1-2, is DAMVIQNPRYQVTQFGKPVTLSCSQTLNHNVMYWYQQKSSQAPKLLFHYYDKDFNNEADTPDNFQSRRPNTSFCFLDIRSPGLGDTAMYLCATSRDTESFYGYTFGSGTRLTVV.

The sample holds many counts of this clonotype. The chain recombines TRBV30 with TRBJ2-7; D is ambiguous. Germline V lookup: CDR1 GTSNPN, CDR2 SVGIG (reference sequence). There are 12 residues in the CDR3. V lost 0 bases, J lost 0 bases, and 3 bases lay in between. The CDR3, as DNA: TGTGCCTGGAGTGTCAGCTCCTACGAGCAGTACTTC. The encoded protein is CAWSVSSYEQYF.

J is TRBJ2-3 and V is TRBV19; 7 bases map to TRBD2. The germline CDR1 and CDR2 sequences are LNHDA and SQIVND (reference sequence). Losses at the gene ends were 10 bases for V and 6 bases for J; bases not matched to a gene: 16. The CDR3 has 15 amino acids. CDR3 sequence reads: CAIKERGHLCDTQYF. The CDR3, as DNA: TGTGCCATCAAGGAGCGGGGTCATCTATGCGATACGCAGTATTTT.

The sample holds many counts of this clonotype. This sequence joins TRBV7-2 and TRBJ2-6, with no clear D. Germline V gene lookup returns CDR1 SGHTA and CDR2 FQGNSA. The CDR3 is made up of 16 amino acids. V lost 2 bases and J lost 3, with 11 bases in between. CDR3 protein: CASSLLSWDGANVLTF. CDR3 DNA: TGTGCCAGCAGCTTATTGAGTTGGGATGGGGCCAACGTCCTGACTTTC.

This clonotype was seen repeatedly, ten times or more. The chain combines TRBV20-1 with TRBJ1-2; 8 nucleotides line up with TRBD1. V was clipped by 6 bases and J by 6 bases; unmatched bases: 12. The CDR3 has 14 residues. CDR1 is DFQATT and CDR2 is SNEGSKA in the germline V gene (reference sequence). The DNA of the CDR3 is TGCAGTGCCACTCTCGGACAGGGAACTAATGGCTACACCTTC. This sequence encodes CSATLGQGTNGYTF.